The 12 T cell receptor beta chains listed next were all sequenced from one sample in a study of blood T cells in healthy people across ages. A J-beta primer mix and a sample-barcoded 5' primer were used in a second PCR of roughly 7 to 12 cycles. TCRdb reanalysed the 5' RACE reads using MiXCR and keeps one entry per CDR3 protein. The profile covers hundreds of thousands of distinct CDR3 sequences, with approximately 25% appearing a single time and more than 8.5% taken by the ten largest. These same data were also listed under a study on T cells of mothers and their children.

The source material was blood. Receptors originate from a boy aged 10-17 years in good health.

The chain employs TRBV5-1 and TRBJ2-3, with 7 positions matching TRBD2. The junction had 2 bases not matched to a gene; V was cut back by 0 bases and J by 4 bases. Per the germline V gene, CDR1 is SGHRS and CDR2 is YFSETQ. This CDR3 comprises 14 residues. The CDR3 DNA is TGCGCCAGCAGCTTGGCCCTAGCGGCAGATACGCAGTATTTT. Encoded protein: CASSLALAADTQYF.

There are a few counts of this clonotype. This sequence joins TRBV28 and TRBJ2-6; D is undetermined. The CDR3 spans 15 residues. Germline-derived CDR1 and CDR2 are MDHEN and SYDVKM. Trimming took off 2 bases at V and 2 bases at J, with 7 bases between the two ends. The CDR3 protein is CASSLRVAGANVLTF. The CDR3 coding sequence is TGTGCCAGCAGTTTAAGAGTGGCTGGGGCCAACGTCCTGACTTTC. Based on the CDR3 plus reference TRBV28 and TRBJ2-6, the full variable domain is DVKVTQSSRYLVKRTGEKVFLECVQDMDHENMFWYRQDPGLGLRLIYFSYDVKMKEKGDIPEGYSVSREKKERFSLILESASTNQTSMYLCASSLRVAGANVLTFGAGSRLTVL.

This chain joins TRBV6-2 or TRBV6-3 and TRBJ2-5, with 12 bases fitting TRBD2. V shed 11 bases, J shed 3 bases, and the junction held 4 bases outside the gene matches. Germline assignment: CDR1 MNHEY and CDR2 SVGEGT. The CDR3 consists of 13 residues. CDR3 in DNA: TGTGCCGGGAGGACTAGCGGGGAAGAGACCCAGTACTTC. It yields the protein CAGRTSGEETQYF.

This chain connects TRBV5-1 to TRBJ2-7, with TRBD1 matching over 11 bases. Trimming took 1 base from V and 5 from J; bases not matched to a gene: 5. The CDR3 is 15 residues long. Per germline, CDR1 SGHRS and CDR2 YFSETQ. The CDR3 DNA follows: TGCGCCAGCAGCTTGCAGGGACAGGGGGTCAACGAGCAGTACTTC. Translating it yields CASSLQGQGVNEQYF.

The rearrangement uses TRBV29-1 and TRBJ2-4, with TRBD2 matching over 12 bases. The V and J ends lost 2 bases and 9 bases, in that order; junction bases with no gene match: 8. Germline CDR1 SQVTM, CDR2 ANQGSEA. The CDR3 contains 15 residues. CDR3 sequence: CSVEHTTSGRGIQYF. CDR3 DNA: TGCAGCGTTGAACATACGACTAGCGGGAGAGGCATTCAGTACTTC.

The chain couples TRBV29-1 to TRBJ2-7; 7 bases map to TRBD1. V lost 6 bases and J lost 4; bases outside the gene matches: 6. From germline, CDR1 is SQVTM and CDR2 ANQGSEA. CDR3 length: 12 amino acids. CDR3 nucleotides: TGCAGCGTCCGGACAGGCAAGTACGAGCAGTACTTC. It specifies CSVRTGKYEQYF.

This CDR3 reads CASSQETGQPQHF. In DNA form, the CDR3 reads TGCGCCAGCAGCCAAGAGACGGGTCAGCCCCAGCATTTT. J is TRBJ1-5 and V is TRBV4-3; D is uncertain. Germline loops: CDR1 LGHNA, CDR2 YSLEER. The V and J ends lost 0 bases and 6 bases respectively, with 6 bases between them. This CDR3 is 13 amino acids long.

The chain recombines TRBV2 with TRBJ1-2, with D possibly matching TRBD1 (5 bases). CDR1 SNHLY and CDR2 FYNNEI come from the germline V gene. V was shortened by 2 bases and J by 6 bases, with 13 bases between the two germline ends. This CDR3 spans 14 amino acids. CDR3 sequence reads: CASSESRVRDGYTF. In nucleotides, the CDR3 is TGTGCCAGCAGTGAATCCAGGGTGAGGGATGGCTACACCTTC.

This chain connects TRBV7-9 to TRBJ1-1, with 12 positions matching TRBD1. After removal of 6 bases from V and 0 bases from J, the junction contained 8 bases not matched to a gene. Germline V gene sequence: CDR1 SEHNR, CDR2 FQNEAQ (reference sequence). This CDR3 is 17 amino acids long. For the CDR3, the DNA is TGTGCCAGCAGACCCTATTGGGACAGGGGGCTGAACACTGAAGCTTTCTTT. Its protein product is CASRPYWDRGLNTEAFF.

A few counts support this clonotype. The chain recombines TRBV28 with TRBJ1-6; TRBD1 aligns across 10 bases. Germline loops: CDR1 MDHEN, CDR2 SYDVKM. V was pared by 8 bases and J by 5 bases, with 18 bases of the junction left unmatched. The CDR3 covers 19 residues. This chain's CDR3 is CASHSPGQGWFPHNSPLHF. The DNA of the CDR3 is TGTGCCAGCCATTCCCCGGGACAGGGGTGGTTTCCGCATAATTCACCCCTCCACTTT.

The chain recombines TRBV7-9 with TRBJ2-1; 12 bases are shared with TRBD2. The J segment lost 4 bases and the V segment lost 4 bases, leaving 8 bases of the junction unmatched. The CDR3 is 17 amino acids. Germline assignment: CDR1 SEHNR and CDR2 FQNEAQ (reference sequence). DNA of the CDR3: TGTGCCAGCAGCTCTGGACTAGCGGGGCCGGCTTACAATGAGCAGTTCTTC. It encodes CASSSGLAGPAYNEQFF.

V and J are TRBV28 and TRBJ1-1; D unclear. Between the trimmed V and J ends, which lost 5 bases and 10 bases, there was a span of 20 bases. CDR3 length: 14 amino acids. From germline, CDR1 is MDHEN and CDR2 SYDVKM. This chain's CDR3 is CASSQPRLHEIAFF. Written as DNA, the CDR3 is TGTGCCAGCAGTCAACCGCGACTACATGAGATAGCTTTCTTT.